This is a list of T cell receptor beta chains from one sample in a study of T cell changes during pregnancy in multiple sclerosis. The protocol was immunoSEQ multiplex PCR, while the TCRdb copy is restricted to in-frame clones and leaves out a portion. Altogether around 72,000 clones are present, 80% to 95% being singletons, with the ten largest covering around 0.45%. The sequencing used CD4+ T cells from peripheral blood mononuclear cells, collected before pregnancy. These receptors were taken from a female donor with multiple sclerosis, enrolled in a pregnancy study. The CDR3 runs from the conserved cysteine through the conserved F or W. The order of the fields is D gene, V gene, clone size, J gene, CDR3 length, CDR3 DNA, CDR3 protein. A D gene is named only where the DNA matches it firmly. Rows give clone size only sometimes, using once, few, many, or a class for an expanded clone.

d_call: NA; v_call: TRBV7-9; clone_size: NA; j_call: TRBJ1-5; cdr3_length: 15; cdr3_nt: TGTGCCAGCAGCTTAGACAGCTATAGCAATCAGCCCCAGCATTTT; cdr3_aa: CASSLDSYSNQPQHF
d_call: NA; v_call: TRBV7-6; clone_size: NA; j_call: TRBJ1-1; cdr3_length: 14; cdr3_nt: TGTGCCAGCAGCTCCTTGTCGGGGAACACTGAAGCTTTCTTT; cdr3_aa: CASSSLSGNTEAFF
d_call: NA; v_call: TRBV28; clone_size: NA; j_call: TRBJ2-4; cdr3_length: 12; cdr3_nt: TGTGCCAGCAGTCCCCGTAAAAACATTCAGTACTTC; cdr3_aa: CASSPRKNIQYF
d_call: NA; v_call: TRBV4-1; clone_size: NA; j_call: TRBJ2-2; cdr3_length: 16; cdr3_nt: TGCGCCAGCAGCCAAGAAGGGACAATCTTAACCGGGGAGCTGTTTTTT; cdr3_aa: CASSQEGTILTGELFF
d_call: NA; v_call: TRBV9; clone_size: few; j_call: TRBJ2-5; cdr3_length: 15; cdr3_nt: TGTGCCAGCAGCCCGGGGGATGTCGGGGGAGAGACCCAGTACTTC; cdr3_aa: CASSPGDVGGETQYF
d_call: TRBD2; v_call: TRBV7-2; clone_size: NA; j_call: TRBJ2-1; cdr3_length: 13; cdr3_nt: TGTGCCAGCAGCTTACTGACTAGCGGTGAGCAGTTCTTC; cdr3_aa: CASSLLTSGEQFF
d_call: NA; v_call: TRBV6-6; clone_size: NA; j_call: TRBJ2-7; cdr3_length: 15; cdr3_nt: TGTGCCAGCAGTCGTCGGACTCAAACCTCCTACGAGCAGTACTTC; cdr3_aa: CASSRRTQTSYEQYF
d_call: NA; v_call: TRBV28; clone_size: NA; j_call: TRBJ2-1; cdr3_length: 12; cdr3_nt: TGTGCCAGCAGTGAGGTTCGAAGGGAGCAGTTCTTC; cdr3_aa: CASSEVRREQFF
d_call: NA; v_call: TRBV15; clone_size: NA; j_call: TRBJ1-6; cdr3_length: 13; cdr3_nt: TGTGCCACCAGCAGAGTTGCAGGGTCACCCCTCCACTTT; cdr3_aa: CATSRVAGSPLHF
d_call: TRBD1; v_call: TRBV6-1; clone_size: NA; j_call: TRBJ1-5; cdr3_length: 14; cdr3_nt: TGTGCCAGCAGCTGGACAGGGGCCATCCAGCCCCAGCATTTT; cdr3_aa: CASSWTGAIQPQHF
d_call: NA; v_call: TRBV18; clone_size: NA; j_call: TRBJ1-5; cdr3_length: 14; cdr3_nt: TGTGCCAGCTCACCTTACAATAGCAATCAGCCCCAGCATTTT; cdr3_aa: CASSPYNSNQPQHF
d_call: NA; v_call: TRBV5-4; clone_size: NA; j_call: TRBJ2-7; cdr3_length: 14; cdr3_nt: TGTGCCAGCAGCTCCCCAGGGGGGACCTACGAGCAGTACTTC; cdr3_aa: CASSSPGGTYEQYF
d_call: NA; v_call: TRBV18; clone_size: NA; j_call: TRBJ1-2; cdr3_length: 14; cdr3_nt: TGTGCCAGCTCACCAATAAACAACAACTATGGCTACACCTTC; cdr3_aa: CASSPINNNYGYTF
d_call: NA; v_call: TRBV10-3; clone_size: once; j_call: TRBJ2-3; cdr3_length: 18; cdr3_nt: TGTGCCATCAGTGAGTCGGTTGGCGTCACAGCGGGCACAGATACGCAGTATTTT; cdr3_aa: CAISESVGVTAGTDTQYF
d_call: NA; v_call: TRBV4-2; clone_size: NA; j_call: TRBJ2-5; cdr3_length: 16; cdr3_nt: TGTGCCAGCAGCCAAGGCGGAGCCAGTGGCCCAGAGACCCAGTACTTC; cdr3_aa: CASSQGGASGPETQYF
d_call: TRBD1; v_call: TRBV7-2; clone_size: NA; j_call: TRBJ2-5; cdr3_length: 16; cdr3_nt: TGTGCCAGCAGCTTTCAAGCCGGGACAGGGGCAGAGACCCAGTACTTC; cdr3_aa: CASSFQAGTGAETQYF
d_call: NA; v_call: TRBV7-9; clone_size: few; j_call: TRBJ1-6; cdr3_length: 14; cdr3_nt: TGTGCCAGCAGTGGGGGGGCTTATAATTCACCCCTCCACTTT; cdr3_aa: CASSGGAYNSPLHF
d_call: NA; v_call: TRBV19; clone_size: NA; j_call: TRBJ2-3; cdr3_length: 13; cdr3_nt: TGTGCCAGTAGGGAAACAAGACTTCGTAAGCAGTATTTT; cdr3_aa: CASRETRLRKQYF
d_call: TRBD1; v_call: TRBV9; clone_size: NA; j_call: TRBJ2-7; cdr3_length: 14; cdr3_nt: TGTGCCAGCAGCCCTTGGACAGGGGGCTACGAGCAGTACTTC; cdr3_aa: CASSPWTGGYEQYF
d_call: TRBD1; v_call: TRBV7-2; clone_size: NA; j_call: TRBJ1-2; cdr3_length: 14; cdr3_nt: TGTGCCAGCAGCACCCCCGGGACAGCAAGGGGCTACACCTTC; cdr3_aa: CASSTPGTARGYTF
d_call: NA; v_call: TRBV5-1; clone_size: NA; j_call: TRBJ1-4; cdr3_length: 15; cdr3_nt: TGCGCCAGCCGCACACAGGGCGAAACTAATGAAAAACTGTTTTTT; cdr3_aa: CASRTQGETNEKLFF
d_call: TRBD1; v_call: TRBV10-2; clone_size: NA; j_call: TRBJ1-5; cdr3_length: 13; cdr3_nt: TGCGCCAGCAGGGGACAGAGCAATCAGCCCCAGCATTTT; cdr3_aa: CASRGQSNQPQHF
d_call: NA; v_call: TRBV7-3; clone_size: NA; j_call: TRBJ2-1; cdr3_length: 19; cdr3_nt: TGTGCCAGCAGCTTATCTCCGCCCCGGGTCCCCAGCTCCTACAATGAGCAGTTCTTC; cdr3_aa: CASSLSPPRVPSSYNEQFF
d_call: TRBD1; v_call: TRBV28; clone_size: NA; j_call: TRBJ2-7; cdr3_length: 15; cdr3_nt: TGTGCCAGCAGGGAGACGGGACAGGGGGCCTACGAGCAGTACTTC; cdr3_aa: CASRETGQGAYEQYF
d_call: NA; v_call: TRBV9; clone_size: few; j_call: TRBJ1-1; cdr3_length: 15; cdr3_nt: TGTGCCAGCAGCGCTCATACAGGGCCGAACACTGAAGCTTTCTTT; cdr3_aa: CASSAHTGPNTEAFF
d_call: NA; v_call: TRBV11-1; clone_size: NA; j_call: TRBJ1-6; cdr3_length: 13; cdr3_nt: TGTGCCAGCCGGGGGTTCTGGGATTCACCCCTCCACTTT; cdr3_aa: CASRGFWDSPLHF
d_call: TRBD1; v_call: TRBV15; clone_size: once; j_call: TRBJ2-7; cdr3_length: 15; cdr3_nt: TGTGCCACCAGCCGTCGGACAGGGAATTCCTACGAGCAGTACTTC; cdr3_aa: CATSRRTGNSYEQYF
d_call: TRBD2; v_call: TRBV7-8; clone_size: NA; j_call: TRBJ2-1; cdr3_length: 16; cdr3_nt: TGTGCCAGCAGCCCCCGGACTAGCGGGGGGGGAGGTGAGCAGTTCTTC; cdr3_aa: CASSPRTSGGGGEQFF
d_call: TRBD1; v_call: TRBV28; clone_size: NA; j_call: TRBJ1-2; cdr3_length: 13; cdr3_nt: TGTGCCAGCAGTGGAGAGACAGGGGGTGGCTACACCTTC; cdr3_aa: CASSGETGGGYTF
d_call: TRBD2; v_call: TRBV5-1; clone_size: NA; j_call: TRBJ2-5; cdr3_length: 16; cdr3_nt: TGCGCCAGCAGCTGGGGGACTAGAAGAGTCCAAGAGACCCAGTACTTC; cdr3_aa: CASSWGTRRVQETQYF
d_call: TRBD1; v_call: TRBV6-5; clone_size: NA; j_call: TRBJ1-1; cdr3_length: 12; cdr3_nt: TGTGCCAGCAGAACTGGGACAGCTGAAGCTTTCTTT; cdr3_aa: CASRTGTAEAFF
d_call: NA; v_call: TRBV6-6; clone_size: few; j_call: TRBJ1-3; cdr3_length: 15; cdr3_nt: TGTGCCAGCAGTTACTCTGAGGGGACAGGAAACACCATATATTTT; cdr3_aa: CASSYSEGTGNTIYF
d_call: NA; v_call: TRBV2; clone_size: NA; j_call: TRBJ1-5; cdr3_length: 14; cdr3_nt: TGTGCCACATCCGGAGAGATGGGCAATCAGCCCCAGCATTTT; cdr3_aa: CATSGEMGNQPQHF
d_call: NA; v_call: TRBV5-1; clone_size: NA; j_call: TRBJ2-6; cdr3_length: 19; cdr3_nt: TGCGCCAGCAGTCTTATAGGGGAAAAGGACAACTCTGGGGCCAACGTCCTGACTTTC; cdr3_aa: CASSLIGEKDNSGANVLTF
d_call: NA; v_call: TRBV7-9; clone_size: NA; j_call: TRBJ2-3; cdr3_length: 12; cdr3_nt: TGTGCCAGCAGCTTCGTGGCTGATACGCAGTATTTT; cdr3_aa: CASSFVADTQYF
d_call: TRBD1; v_call: TRBV7-2; clone_size: NA; j_call: TRBJ1-1; cdr3_length: 17; cdr3_nt: TGTGCCAGCAGCTTAAGGGGACAGGTGAGGGGGAACACTGAAGCTTTCTTT; cdr3_aa: CASSLRGQVRGNTEAFF
d_call: TRBD2; v_call: TRBV10-3; clone_size: NA; j_call: TRBJ2-1; cdr3_length: 16; cdr3_nt: TGTGCCACGATCCCGGGACTAGCGGGAGAGTTCAATGAGCAGTTCTTC; cdr3_aa: CATIPGLAGEFNEQFF
d_call: NA; v_call: TRBV9; clone_size: NA; j_call: TRBJ2-5; cdr3_length: 14; cdr3_nt: TGTGCCAGCAGCGTAGCGGCTCAGGCCGAGACCCAGTACTTC; cdr3_aa: CASSVAAQAETQYF
d_call: NA; v_call: TRBV4-3; clone_size: NA; j_call: TRBJ1-5; cdr3_length: 15; cdr3_nt: TGCGCCAGCAGCCAAGAATTTCGGGGTAGGGAGCCCCAGCATTTT; cdr3_aa: CASSQEFRGREPQHF
d_call: TRBD1; v_call: TRBV14; clone_size: NA; j_call: TRBJ1-1; cdr3_length: 19; cdr3_nt: TGTGCCAGCAGCCGGCTCTTGACGGGACAGGGGGCGAGGAGGACTGAAGCTTTCTTT; cdr3_aa: CASSRLLTGQGARRTEAFF
d_call: NA; v_call: TRBV5-6; clone_size: NA; j_call: TRBJ2-7; cdr3_length: 13; cdr3_nt: TGTGCCAGCAGCTTTCCCAGCTCCTACGAGCAGTACTTC; cdr3_aa: CASSFPSSYEQYF
d_call: TRBD2; v_call: TRBV6-1; clone_size: NA; j_call: TRBJ2-2; cdr3_length: 18; cdr3_nt: TGTGCCAGCAGTGGACCGGGACTAGCGGGGACCAAGACCGGGGAGCTGTTTTTT; cdr3_aa: CASSGPGLAGTKTGELFF
d_call: NA; v_call: TRBV28; clone_size: NA; j_call: TRBJ1-5; cdr3_length: 13; cdr3_nt: TGTGCCAGCAGTTTAAAATCCCTCGGGCCCCAGCATTTT; cdr3_aa: CASSLKSLGPQHF
d_call: NA; v_call: TRBV30; clone_size: NA; j_call: TRBJ1-1; cdr3_length: 15; cdr3_nt: TGTGCCTGGAGTGTATTGGGGCGGCAGAACACTGAAGCTTTCTTT; cdr3_aa: CAWSVLGRQNTEAFF
d_call: NA; v_call: TRBV29-1; clone_size: once; j_call: TRBJ1-1; cdr3_length: 13; cdr3_nt: TGCAGCGTTGATCGAGCTTTGAACACTGAAGCTTTCTTT; cdr3_aa: CSVDRALNTEAFF
d_call: TRBD1; v_call: TRBV9; clone_size: once; j_call: TRBJ2-1; cdr3_length: 15; cdr3_nt: TGTGCCAGCAGCGTAGGAGGGACAGGGGGCAGTGAGCAGTTCTTC; cdr3_aa: CASSVGGTGGSEQFF
d_call: NA; v_call: TRBV19; clone_size: NA; j_call: TRBJ1-1; cdr3_length: 14; cdr3_nt: TGTGCCAGTAGTATCTCACACAGGAACACTGAAGCTTTCTTT; cdr3_aa: CASSISHRNTEAFF
d_call: TRBD2; v_call: TRBV5-4; clone_size: NA; j_call: TRBJ2-2; cdr3_length: 18; cdr3_nt: TGTGCCAGCAGCTTGGCCGGGGGGGCGGCCCTAATTACCGGGGAGCTGTTTTTT; cdr3_aa: CASSLAGGAALITGELFF
d_call: TRBD1; v_call: TRBV19; clone_size: few; j_call: TRBJ1-6; cdr3_length: 15; cdr3_nt: TGTGCCAGTAGTATTTCCGGACAGGGTAAATCACCCCTCCACTTT; cdr3_aa: CASSISGQGKSPLHF
d_call: TRBD1; v_call: TRBV19; clone_size: NA; j_call: TRBJ1-2; cdr3_length: 15; cdr3_nt: TGTGCCAGTAGCGGAGAACAGGGGTCTAACTATGGCTACACCTTC; cdr3_aa: CASSGEQGSNYGYTF
d_call: TRBD2; v_call: TRBV7-9; clone_size: NA; j_call: TRBJ2-1; cdr3_length: 16; cdr3_nt: TGTGCCAGCAGCCCCCGTCGGCGGGAGGCCTACAATGAGCAGTTCTTC; cdr3_aa: CASSPRRREAYNEQFF
d_call: TRBD1; v_call: TRBV4-1; clone_size: NA; j_call: TRBJ2-3; cdr3_length: 15; cdr3_nt: TGCGCCAGCAGCCAGGGACAGGGATTTACAGATACGCAGTATTTT; cdr3_aa: CASSQGQGFTDTQYF
d_call: NA; v_call: TRBV27; clone_size: NA; j_call: TRBJ2-7; cdr3_length: 13; cdr3_nt: TGTGCCAGCAGAGTTAGTAGGGGCTACGAGCAGTACTTC; cdr3_aa: CASRVSRGYEQYF
d_call: TRBD1; v_call: TRBV2; clone_size: NA; j_call: TRBJ1-6; cdr3_length: 16; cdr3_nt: TGTGCCAGCAGGGGACAGGGAACCTACTATAATTCACCCCTCCACTTT; cdr3_aa: CASRGQGTYYNSPLHF
d_call: TRBD1; v_call: TRBV28; clone_size: NA; j_call: TRBJ1-1; cdr3_length: 17; cdr3_nt: TGTGCCAGCAGTTTATATACAGGGGCCCTCCCTAACACTGAAGCTTTCTTT; cdr3_aa: CASSLYTGALPNTEAFF
d_call: TRBD1; v_call: TRBV7-2; clone_size: NA; j_call: TRBJ1-4; cdr3_length: 17; cdr3_nt: TGTGCCAGCAGCCCAAGGGACAGGGGGGGCCGGAATGAAAAACTGTTTTTT; cdr3_aa: CASSPRDRGGRNEKLFF
d_call: TRBD1; v_call: TRBV28; clone_size: NA; j_call: TRBJ2-6; cdr3_length: 16; cdr3_nt: TGTGCCAGCAGTTTTTTGACAGGGGCTGGGGCCAACGTCCTGACTTTC; cdr3_aa: CASSFLTGAGANVLTF
d_call: NA; v_call: TRBV7-9; clone_size: once; j_call: TRBJ2-3; cdr3_length: 15; cdr3_nt: TGTGCCAGCAGCTCCGGTAGCCTTAACACAGATACGCAGTATTTT; cdr3_aa: CASSSGSLNTDTQYF
d_call: NA; v_call: TRBV18; clone_size: NA; j_call: TRBJ2-3; cdr3_length: 11; cdr3_nt: TGTGCCAGCTCCTCCTCGGATACGCAGTATTTT; cdr3_aa: CASSSSDTQYF
d_call: TRBD2; v_call: TRBV7-2; clone_size: NA; j_call: TRBJ2-5; cdr3_length: 15; cdr3_nt: TGTGCCAGCAGCTTAGATGGGAGGCGGGGGGAGACCCAGTACTTC; cdr3_aa: CASSLDGRRGETQYF